The entry that follows covers one TCR beta chain sequence. Its antigen is unknown. This record belongs to a study of human T cells and chemical hapten exposure. Study observations and caveats: The study found expanded TCRs formed significantly more large CDR3 similarity clusters than controls.

The ends were cut back, 0 bases at V and 5 bases at J, with 10 bases in the middle. This CDR3 has 14 residues. Germline CDR1 and CDR2: MNHNS and SASEGT. TCRdb re-called the RACE reads with MiXCR, one entry per CDR3 protein. This sample has about 160,000 distinct CDR3 sequences, with roughly 26% found just once. Documented time point: patch test 3, about 24 weeks after DPC sensitization. Treatment meaning: therapeutic diphenylcyclopropenone sensitization with weekly scalp DPC. This sequence originates from a woman aged 18-29 years with alopecia areata. Some clones in this sample may be carry-over from other donors' samples. The chain couples TRBV6-1 to TRBJ1-1; D possibly corresponds to TRBD1 (6 bases). Here the sequenced sample was whole blood, taken in connection with sensitization to the hapten diphenylcyclopropenone (DPC). The CDR3 DNA is TGTGCCAGCAGTGAAGCCTTCAGGGGAACTGAAGCTTTCTTT. It is translated as CASSEAFRGTEAFF.